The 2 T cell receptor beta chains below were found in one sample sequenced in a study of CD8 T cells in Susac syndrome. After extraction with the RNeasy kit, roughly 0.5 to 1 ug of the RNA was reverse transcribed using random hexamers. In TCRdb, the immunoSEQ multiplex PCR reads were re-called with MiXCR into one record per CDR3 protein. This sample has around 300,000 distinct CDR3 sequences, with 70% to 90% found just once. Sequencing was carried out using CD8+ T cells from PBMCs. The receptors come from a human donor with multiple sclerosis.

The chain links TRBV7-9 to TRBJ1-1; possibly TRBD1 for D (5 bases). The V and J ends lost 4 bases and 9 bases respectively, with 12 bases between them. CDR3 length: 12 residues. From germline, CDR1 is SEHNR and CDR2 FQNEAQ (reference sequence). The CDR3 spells CASSSRVGKAFF. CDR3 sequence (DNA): TGTGCCAGCAGCTCCAGGGTGGGTAAAGCTTTCTTT.

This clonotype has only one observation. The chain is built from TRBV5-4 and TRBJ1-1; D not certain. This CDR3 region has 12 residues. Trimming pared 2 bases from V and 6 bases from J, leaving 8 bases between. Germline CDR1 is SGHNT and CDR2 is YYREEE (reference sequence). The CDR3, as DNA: TGTGCCAGCAGCTTCGTCGGGGCTGAAGCTTTCTTT. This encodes CASSFVGAEAFF.